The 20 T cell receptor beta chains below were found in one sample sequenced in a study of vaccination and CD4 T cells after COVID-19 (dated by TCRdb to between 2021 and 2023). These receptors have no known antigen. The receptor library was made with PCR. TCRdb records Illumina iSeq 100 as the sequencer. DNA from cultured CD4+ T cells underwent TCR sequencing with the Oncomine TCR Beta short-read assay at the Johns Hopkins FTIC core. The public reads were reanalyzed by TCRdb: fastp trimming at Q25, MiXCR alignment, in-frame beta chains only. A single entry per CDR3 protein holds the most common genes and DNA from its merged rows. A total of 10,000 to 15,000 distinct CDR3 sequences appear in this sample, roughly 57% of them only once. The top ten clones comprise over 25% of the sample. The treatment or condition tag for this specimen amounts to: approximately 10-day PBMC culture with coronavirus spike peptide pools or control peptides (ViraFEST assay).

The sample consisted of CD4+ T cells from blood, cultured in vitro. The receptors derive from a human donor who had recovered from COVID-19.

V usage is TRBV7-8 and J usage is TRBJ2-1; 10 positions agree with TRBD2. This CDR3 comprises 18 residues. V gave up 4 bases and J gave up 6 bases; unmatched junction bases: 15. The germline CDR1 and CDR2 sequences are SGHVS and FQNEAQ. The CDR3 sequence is CASSSLRFGSGRLNEQFF. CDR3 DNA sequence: TGTGCCAGCAGCTCCCTACGATTTGGTAGCGGGAGGCTCAATGAGCAGTTCTTC.

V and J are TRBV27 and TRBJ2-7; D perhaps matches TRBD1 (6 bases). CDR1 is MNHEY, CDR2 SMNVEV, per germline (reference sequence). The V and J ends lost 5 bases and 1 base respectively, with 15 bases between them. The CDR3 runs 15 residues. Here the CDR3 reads CASSNDRRLSYEQYF. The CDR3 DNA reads TGTGCCAGCAGTAACGACAGGCGTTTATCCTACGAGCAGTACTTC.

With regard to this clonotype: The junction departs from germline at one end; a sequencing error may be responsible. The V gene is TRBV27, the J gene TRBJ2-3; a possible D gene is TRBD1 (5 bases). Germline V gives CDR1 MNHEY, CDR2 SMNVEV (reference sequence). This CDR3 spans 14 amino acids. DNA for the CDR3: TGTGCCAGCAGTTTCAACAGGAACACAGATACGCGGTATTTT. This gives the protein CASSFNRNTDTRYF.

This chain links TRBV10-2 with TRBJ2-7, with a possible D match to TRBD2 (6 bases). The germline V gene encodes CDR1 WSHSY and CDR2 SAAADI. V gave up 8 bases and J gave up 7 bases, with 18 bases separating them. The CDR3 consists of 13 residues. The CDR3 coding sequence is TGCGCCAGCGGAGGGATCCCGCGTCAAGAGCAGTACTTC. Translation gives CASGGIPRQEQYF.

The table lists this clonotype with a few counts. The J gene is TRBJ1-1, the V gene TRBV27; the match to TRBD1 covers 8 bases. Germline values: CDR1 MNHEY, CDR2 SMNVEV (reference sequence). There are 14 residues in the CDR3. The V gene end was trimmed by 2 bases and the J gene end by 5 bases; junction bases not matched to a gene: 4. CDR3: CASSLQGARTEAFF. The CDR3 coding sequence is TGTGCCAGCAGTTTACAGGGGGCGCGGACTGAAGCTTTCTTT.

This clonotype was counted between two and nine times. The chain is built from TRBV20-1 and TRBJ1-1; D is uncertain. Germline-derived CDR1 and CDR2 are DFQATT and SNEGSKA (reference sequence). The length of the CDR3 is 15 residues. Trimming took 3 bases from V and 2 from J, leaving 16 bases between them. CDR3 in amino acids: CSASKDRQVNTEAFF. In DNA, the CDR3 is TGCAGTGCTAGTAAGGACCGCCAGGTAAACACTGAAGCTTTCTTT.

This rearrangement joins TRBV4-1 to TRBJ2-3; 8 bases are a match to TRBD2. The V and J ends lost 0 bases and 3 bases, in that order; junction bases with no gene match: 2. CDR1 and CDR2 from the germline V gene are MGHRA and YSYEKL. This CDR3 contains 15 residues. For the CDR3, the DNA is TGCGCCAGCAGCCAAGATTCGGGGGGGACAGATACGCAGTATTTT. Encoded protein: CASSQDSGGTDTQYF.

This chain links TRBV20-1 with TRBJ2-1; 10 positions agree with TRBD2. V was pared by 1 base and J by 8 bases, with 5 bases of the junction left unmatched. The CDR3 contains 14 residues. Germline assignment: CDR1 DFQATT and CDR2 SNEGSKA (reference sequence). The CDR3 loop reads CSARASSGGDEQFF. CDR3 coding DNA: TGCAGTGCTAGAGCGTCTAGCGGGGGTGATGAGCAGTTCTTC.

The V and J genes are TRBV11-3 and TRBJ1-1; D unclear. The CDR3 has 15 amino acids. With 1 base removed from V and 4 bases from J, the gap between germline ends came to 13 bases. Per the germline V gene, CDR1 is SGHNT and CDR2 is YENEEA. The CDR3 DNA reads TGTGCCAGCAGCTTAGCGCGGGCCTCGGGCACTGAAGCTTTCTTT. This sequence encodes CASSLARASGTEAFF.

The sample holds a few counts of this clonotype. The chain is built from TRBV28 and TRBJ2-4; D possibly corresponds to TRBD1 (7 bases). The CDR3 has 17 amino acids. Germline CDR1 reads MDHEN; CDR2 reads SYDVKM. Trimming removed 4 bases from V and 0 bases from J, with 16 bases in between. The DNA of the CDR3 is TGTGCCAGCAGTTCCCTGGGGGGACAGCTAGCCAAAAACATTCAGTACTTC. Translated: CASSSLGGQLAKNIQYF.

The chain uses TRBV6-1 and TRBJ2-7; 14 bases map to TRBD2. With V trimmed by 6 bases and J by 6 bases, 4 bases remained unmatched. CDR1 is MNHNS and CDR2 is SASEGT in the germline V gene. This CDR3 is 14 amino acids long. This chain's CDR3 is CASSTGLAGAEQYF. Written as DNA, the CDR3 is TGTGCCAGCAGCACGGGACTAGCGGGAGCCGAGCAGTACTTC.

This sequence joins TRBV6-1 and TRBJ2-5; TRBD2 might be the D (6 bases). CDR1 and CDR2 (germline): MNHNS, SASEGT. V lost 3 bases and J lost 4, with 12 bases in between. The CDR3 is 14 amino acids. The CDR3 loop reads CASSEEGWGETQYF. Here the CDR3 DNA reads TGTGCCAGCAGTGAGGAGGGGTGGGGAGAGACCCAGTACTTC.

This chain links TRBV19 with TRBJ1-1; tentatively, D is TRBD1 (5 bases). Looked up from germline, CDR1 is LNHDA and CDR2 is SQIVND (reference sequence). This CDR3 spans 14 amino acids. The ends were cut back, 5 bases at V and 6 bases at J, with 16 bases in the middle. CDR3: CASSVNHQGAEAFF. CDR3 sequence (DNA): TGTGCCAGTAGTGTAAACCATCAGGGTGCTGAAGCTTTCTTT.

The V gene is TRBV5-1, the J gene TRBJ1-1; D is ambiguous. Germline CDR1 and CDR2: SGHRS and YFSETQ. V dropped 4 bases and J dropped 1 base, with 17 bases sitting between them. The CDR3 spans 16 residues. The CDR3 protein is CASSTSLRRGNTEAFF. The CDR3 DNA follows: TGCGCCAGCAGCACCAGTTTGCGGCGAGGGAACACTGAAGCTTTCTTT.

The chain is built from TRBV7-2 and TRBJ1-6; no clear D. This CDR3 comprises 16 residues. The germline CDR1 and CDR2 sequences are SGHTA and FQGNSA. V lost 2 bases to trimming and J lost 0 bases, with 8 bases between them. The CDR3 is CASSLTHGSYNSPLHF. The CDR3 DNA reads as TGTGCCAGCAGCTTAACTCATGGCTCCTATAATTCACCCCTCCACTTT.

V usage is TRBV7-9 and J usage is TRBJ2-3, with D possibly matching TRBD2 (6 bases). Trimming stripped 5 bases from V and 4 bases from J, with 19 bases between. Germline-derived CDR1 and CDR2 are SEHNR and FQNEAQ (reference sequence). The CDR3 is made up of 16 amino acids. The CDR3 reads CASSVSTTGVADTQYF. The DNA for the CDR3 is TGTGCCAGCAGCGTCAGTACTACGGGGGTGGCAGATACGCAGTATTTT. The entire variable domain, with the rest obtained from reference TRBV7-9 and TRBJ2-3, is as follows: DTGVSQNPRHKITKRGQNVTFRCDPISEHNRLYWYRQTLGQGPEFLTYFQNEAQLEKSRLLSDRFSAERPKGSFSTLEIQRTEQGDSAMYLCASSVSTTGVADTQYFGPGTRLTVL.

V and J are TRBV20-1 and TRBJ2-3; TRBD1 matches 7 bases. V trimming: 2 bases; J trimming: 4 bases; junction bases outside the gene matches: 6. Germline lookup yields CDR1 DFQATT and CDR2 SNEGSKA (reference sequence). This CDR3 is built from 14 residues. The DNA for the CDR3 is TGCAGTGCTAGACCCGACAGGGTCCCAGATACGCAGTATTTT. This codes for CSARPDRVPDTQYF.

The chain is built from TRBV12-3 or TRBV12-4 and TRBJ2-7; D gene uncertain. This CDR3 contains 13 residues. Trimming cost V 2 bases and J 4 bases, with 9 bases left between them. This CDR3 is CASSLQAGYEQYF. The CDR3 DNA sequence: TGTGCCAGCAGTTTACAGGCTGGATACGAGCAGTACTTC.

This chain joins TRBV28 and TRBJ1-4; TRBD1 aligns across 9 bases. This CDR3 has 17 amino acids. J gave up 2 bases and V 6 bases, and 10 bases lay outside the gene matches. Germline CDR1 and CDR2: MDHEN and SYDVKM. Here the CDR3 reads CASSLQQGAHTNEKLFF. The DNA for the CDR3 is TGTGCCAGCAGCCTTCAACAGGGGGCGCATACTAATGAAAAACTGTTTTTT.

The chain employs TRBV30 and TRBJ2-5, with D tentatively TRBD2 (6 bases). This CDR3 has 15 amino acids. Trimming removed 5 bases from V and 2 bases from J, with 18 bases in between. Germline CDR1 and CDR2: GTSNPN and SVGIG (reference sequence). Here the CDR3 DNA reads TGTGCCTGGGGACTACCGGGACTTACTCAAGAGACCCAGTACTTC. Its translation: CAWGLPGLTQETQYF.